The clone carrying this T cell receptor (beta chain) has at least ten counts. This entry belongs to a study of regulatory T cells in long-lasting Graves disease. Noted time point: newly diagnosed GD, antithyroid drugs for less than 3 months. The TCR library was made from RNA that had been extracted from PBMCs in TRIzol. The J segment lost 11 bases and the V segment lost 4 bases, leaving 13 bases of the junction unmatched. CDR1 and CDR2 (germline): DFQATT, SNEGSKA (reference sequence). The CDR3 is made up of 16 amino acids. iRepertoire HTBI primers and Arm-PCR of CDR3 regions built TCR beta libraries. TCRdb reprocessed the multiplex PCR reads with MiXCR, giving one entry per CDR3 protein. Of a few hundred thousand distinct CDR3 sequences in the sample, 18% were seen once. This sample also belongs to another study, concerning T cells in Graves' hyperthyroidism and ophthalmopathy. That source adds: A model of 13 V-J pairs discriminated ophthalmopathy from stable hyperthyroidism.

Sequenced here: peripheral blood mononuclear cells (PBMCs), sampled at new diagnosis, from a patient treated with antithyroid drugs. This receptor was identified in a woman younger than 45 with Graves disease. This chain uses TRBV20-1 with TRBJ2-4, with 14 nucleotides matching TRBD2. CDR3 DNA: TGCAGTGCTACTCTACCGACTAGCGGGGGGGCGGGCGTTCAGTACTTC. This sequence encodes CSATLPTSGGAGVQYF.